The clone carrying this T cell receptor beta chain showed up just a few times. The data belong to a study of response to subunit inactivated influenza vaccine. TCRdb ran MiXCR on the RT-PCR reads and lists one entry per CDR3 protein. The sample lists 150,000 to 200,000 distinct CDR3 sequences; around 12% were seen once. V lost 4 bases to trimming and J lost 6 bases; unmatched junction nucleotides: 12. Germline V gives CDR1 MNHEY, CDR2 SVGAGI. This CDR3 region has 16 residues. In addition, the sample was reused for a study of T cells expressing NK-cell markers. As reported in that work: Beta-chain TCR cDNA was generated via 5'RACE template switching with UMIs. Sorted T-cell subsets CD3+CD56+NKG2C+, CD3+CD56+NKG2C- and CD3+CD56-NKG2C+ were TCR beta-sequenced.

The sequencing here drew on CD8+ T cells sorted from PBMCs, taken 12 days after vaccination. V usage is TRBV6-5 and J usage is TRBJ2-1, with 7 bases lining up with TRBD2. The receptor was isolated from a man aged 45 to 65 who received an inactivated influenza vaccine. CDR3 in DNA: TGTGCCAGCAGTTCTGCCGGGGGGAGCGGGGCCAATGAGCAGTTCTTC. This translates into CASSSAGGSGANEQFF.